Sequencing of this TCR beta chain was carried out in a study of cytomegalovirus exposure and HLA in healthy donors. At sampling all donors were nominally healthy, likely with unrecorded immune exposures. Comments on this clone: What it binds is unknown.

Study-level results: Some segments of the V type, notably TRBV6-2 and TRBV6-3, were excluded as indistinguishable. There were a few CMV-associated chains whose specificity for CMV antigens was confirmed in vitro. Available immune exposure information was restricted to CMV serostatus only.

The CDR3 covers 16 residues. The germline CDR1 and CDR2 sequences are SEHNR and FQNEAQ (reference sequence). J lost 5 bases, V lost 5 bases, and 13 bases had no gene match. Both 60 Vbeta primers and 13 Jbeta primers went into the PCR. Some clones are missing from TCRdb's copy, which holds only in-frame ones; the method was immunoSEQ multiplex PCR. The data contain about 140,000 clones, around 83% of them singletons. The receptor was isolated from a male donor in good health and CMV-seropositive. V usage is TRBV7-9 and J usage is TRBJ2-7, with TRBD2 identical over 9 bases. Sequencing input: PBMCs. CDR3 DNA: TGTGCCAGCAGCACCCGGGGTGGCGGGGGGGCTCACGAGCAGTACTTC. Its protein is CASSTRGGGGAHEQYF.